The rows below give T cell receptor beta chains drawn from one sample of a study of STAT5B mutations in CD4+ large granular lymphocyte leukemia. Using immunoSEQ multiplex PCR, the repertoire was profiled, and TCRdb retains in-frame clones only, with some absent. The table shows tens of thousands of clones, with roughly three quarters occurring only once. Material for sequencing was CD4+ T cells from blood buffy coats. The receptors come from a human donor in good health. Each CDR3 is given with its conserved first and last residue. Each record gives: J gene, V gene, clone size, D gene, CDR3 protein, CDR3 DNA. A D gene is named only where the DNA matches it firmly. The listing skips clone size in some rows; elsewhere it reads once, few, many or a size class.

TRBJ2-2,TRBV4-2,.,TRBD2,CASSQVSGRTTGELFF,TGTGCCAGCAGCCAAGTTAGCGGGAGGACCACCGGGGAGCTGTTTTTT
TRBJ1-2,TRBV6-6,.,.,CASSYSGDNYGYTF,TGTGCCAGCAGTTACTCGGGGGATAACTATGGCTACACCTTC
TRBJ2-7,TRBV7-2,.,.,CASSLAGPAGEQYF,TGTGCCAGCAGCTTAGCGGGACCGGCCGGCGAGCAGTACTTC
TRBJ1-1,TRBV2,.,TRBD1,CANRGTGDTEAFF,TGTGCCAACAGAGGGACAGGGGACACTGAAGCTTTCTTT
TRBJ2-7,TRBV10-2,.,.,CASGGSSAPYEQYF,TGCGCCAGCGGCGGTTCTAGCGCACCCTACGAGCAGTACTTC
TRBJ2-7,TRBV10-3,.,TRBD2,CAIRGLAGTDEQYF,TGTGCCATCAGGGGACTAGCGGGAACGGACGAGCAGTACTTC
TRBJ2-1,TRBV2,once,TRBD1,CASNGQVSYNEQFF,TGTGCCAGTAATGGACAGGTTTCCTACAATGAGCAGTTCTTC
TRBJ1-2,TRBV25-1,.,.,CASSEYRTGYGYTF,TGTGCCAGCAGTGAATATCGGACGGGATATGGCTACACCTTC
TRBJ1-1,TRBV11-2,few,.,CASSLGLRNPEAFF,TGTGCCAGCAGCTTGGGACTTAGGAACCCTGAAGCTTTCTTT
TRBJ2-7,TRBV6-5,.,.,CASRRSLHEQYF,TGTGCCAGCAGAAGATCGTTGCACGAGCAGTACTTC
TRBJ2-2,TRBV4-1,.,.,CASSQPWANTGELFF,TGCGCCAGCAGCCAGCCATGGGCCAACACCGGGGAGCTGTTTTTT
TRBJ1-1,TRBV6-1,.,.,CASSEAGQGITEAFF,TGTGCCAGCAGTGAAGCGGGGCAGGGAATTACTGAAGCTTTCTTT
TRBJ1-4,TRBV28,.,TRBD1,CASVLSGGEKLFF,TGTGCCAGCGTACTATCAGGGGGTGAAAAACTGTTTTTT
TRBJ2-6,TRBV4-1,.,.,CASSHPRSGANVLTF,TGCGCCAGCAGCCACCCCAGGTCAGGGGCCAACGTCCTGACTTTC
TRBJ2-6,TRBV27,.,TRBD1,CASSLLGTGAPGANVLTF,TGTGCCAGCAGTTTACTTGGGACAGGGGCCCCTGGGGCCAACGTCCTGACTTTC
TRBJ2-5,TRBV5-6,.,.,CASSVQETQYF,TGTGCCAGCAGCGTCCAAGAGACCCAGTACTTC
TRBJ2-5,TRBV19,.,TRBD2,CASSGGLAGVSETQYF,TGTGCCAGTAGTGGCGGACTAGCGGGAGTTTCAGAGACCCAGTACTTC
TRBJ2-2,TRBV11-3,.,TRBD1,CASSLARQGRNTGELFF,TGTGCCAGCAGCTTAGCTAGACAGGGGAGAAACACCGGGGAGCTGTTTTTT
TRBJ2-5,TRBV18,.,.,CASSPQATQNQETQYF,TGTGCCAGCTCACCACAGGCCACTCAAAACCAAGAGACCCAGTACTTC
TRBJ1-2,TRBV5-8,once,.,CASSPIRIYGYTF,TGTGCCAGCAGCCCGATAAGGATCTATGGCTACACCTTC
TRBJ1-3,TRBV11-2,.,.,CASSVGTVNTIYF,TGTGCCAGCAGCGTCGGGACGGTAAACACCATATATTTT
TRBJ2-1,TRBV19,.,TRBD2,CASSTSGLGQFF,TGTGCCAGTAGCACTAGCGGGTTGGGGCAGTTCTTC
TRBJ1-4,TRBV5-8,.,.,CASPGGALKNEKLFF,TGTGCCAGCCCAGGCGGGGCCCTAAAGAATGAAAAACTGTTTTTT
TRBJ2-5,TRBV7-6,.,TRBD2,CASSSALAQETQYF,TGTGCCAGCAGCTCCGCACTAGCGCAAGAGACCCAGTACTTC
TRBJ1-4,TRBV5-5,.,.,CASSFWGLATNEKLFF,TGTGCCAGCAGCTTTTGGGGGCTGGCAACTAATGAAAAACTGTTTTTT
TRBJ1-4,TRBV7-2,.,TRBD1,CASSWTWTGAEKLFF,TGTGCCAGCAGCTGGACCTGGACAGGCGCCGAAAAACTGTTTTTT
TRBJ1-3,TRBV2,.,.,CASSAIINSGNTIYF,TGTGCCAGCAGTGCTATCATTAACTCTGGAAACACCATATATTTT
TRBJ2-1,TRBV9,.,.,CASSVAGAEGEQFF,TGTGCCAGCAGCGTTGCGGGGGCAGAGGGTGAGCAGTTCTTC
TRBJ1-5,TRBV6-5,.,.,CASTHRVVNQPQHF,TGTGCCAGCACCCACAGGGTCGTCAATCAGCCCCAGCATTTT
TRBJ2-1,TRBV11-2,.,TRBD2,CASSFTLPGRAGDEQFF,TGTGCCAGCAGCTTTACACTCCCCGGGAGGGCCGGGGATGAGCAGTTCTTC
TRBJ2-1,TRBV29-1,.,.,CSVEDRVGAGQFF,TGCAGCGTTGAAGATAGGGTGGGAGCGGGGCAGTTCTTC
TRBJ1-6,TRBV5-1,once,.,CASSLGRAKRIGSPLHF,TGCGCCAGCAGCCTCGGGAGGGCTAAGCGAATTGGTTCACCCCTCCACTTT
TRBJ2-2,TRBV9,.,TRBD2,CASSVGSVSGRKNTGELFF,TGTGCCAGCAGCGTAGGGTCGGTTAGCGGGAGGAAAAACACCGGGGAGCTGTTTTTT
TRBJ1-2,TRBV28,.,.,CASSRTGTSYGYTF,TGTGCCAGCAGTCGAACCGGGACATCCTATGGCTACACCTTC
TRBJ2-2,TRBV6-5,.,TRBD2,CASSSPGRVQGELFF,TGTGCCAGCAGTTCCCCGGGGAGGGTACAGGGGGAGCTGTTTTTT
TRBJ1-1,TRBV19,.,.,CASRFAGDVPEAFF,TGTGCCAGTAGGTTTGCCGGCGACGTCCCTGAAGCTTTCTTT
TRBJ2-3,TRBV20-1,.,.,CSASKADTQYF,TGCAGTGCTAGCAAGGCAGATACGCAGTATTTT
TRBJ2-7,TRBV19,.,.,CASSSVAGTEQYF,TGTGCCAGTAGTAGCGTCGCAGGGACCGAGCAGTACTTC
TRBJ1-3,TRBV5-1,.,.,CASSLSLSGNTIYF,TGCGCCAGCAGCTTAAGTCTCTCTGGAAACACCATATATTTT
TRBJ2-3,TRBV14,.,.,CASSSIGYATVIDTQYF,TGTGCCAGCAGCTCCATTGGGTACGCGACAGTGATAGATACGCAGTATTTT
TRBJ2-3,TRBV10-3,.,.,CAIRPGRRTDTQYF,TGTGCCATCAGACCGGGACGTCGCACAGATACGCAGTATTTT
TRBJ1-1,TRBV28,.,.,CASTTRSEAFF,TGTGCCAGCACCACGCGGAGTGAAGCTTTCTTT